Shown below are 19 T cell receptor beta chains from a single sample sequenced in a study of blood T cell repertoires in COVID-19. The method was immunoSEQ multiplex PCR; TCRdb's version includes in-frame clones alone and lacks a portion of them. Of fewer than 250,000 clones in the sample, over 75% were seen once. The sequenced sample consisted of PBMCs or T cells enriched from blood (not recorded which). These TCRs come from a man aged 30 to 45 in a cohort exposed to, infected with or recovered from COVID-19 (not recorded which).

The V and J genes are TRBV9 and TRBJ2-2; 14 bases are shared with TRBD2. Germline V gene data show CDR1 as SGDLS and CDR2 as YYNGEE. Losses at the gene ends were 6 bases for V and 7 bases for J; bases not matched to a gene: 5. The CDR3 has 15 residues. In DNA form, the CDR3 reads TGTGCCAGCACGACTAGCGGGAGGGCGGGCGGGGAGCTGTTTTTT. This codes for CASTTSGRAGGELFF.

This sequence joins TRBV27 and TRBJ1-4; D possibly corresponds to TRBD1 (5 bases). In germline, CDR1 is MNHEY, CDR2 SMNVEV (reference sequence). Trimming removed 7 bases at V and 10 bases at J, with 22 bases between. This CDR3 region has 15 residues. The CDR3 loop is CASTPAAGIFGKLFF. CDR3 in DNA: TGTGCCAGCACCCCTGCGGCAGGGATTTTTGGAAAACTGTTTTTT.

The sample holds one count of this clone. This chain joins TRBV6-5 and TRBJ2-1; the D is unclear. The CDR3 is made up of 14 amino acids. From germline, CDR1 is MNHEY and CDR2 SVGAGI. Trimming took 7 bases from V and 6 from J, leaving 16 bases between them. CDR3 in DNA: TGTGCCAGCATGGTGGCCAGCGAGACCAATGAGCAGTTCTTC. Encoded protein: CASMVASETNEQFF.

V and J are TRBV7-3 and TRBJ1-1; TRBD1 matches at 8 bases. Germline loops: CDR1 SGHTA, CDR2 FQGTGA. J was trimmed by 9 bases and V by 4 bases; bases with no gene match: 10. This CDR3 spans 14 amino acids. Here the CDR3 DNA reads TGTGCCAGCAGCTCGCCGACCGACAGGGGTAAAGCTTTCTTT. Translated: CASSSPTDRGKAFF.

This clone was seen a single time. The chain is built from TRBV27 and TRBJ1-5; possible D gene TRBD1, 6 bases. V dropped 5 bases and J dropped 5 bases, with 13 bases sitting between them. This CDR3 has 14 amino acids. Germline lookup yields CDR1 MNHEY and CDR2 SMNVEV (reference sequence). CDR3 sequence: CASSQGTSYQPQHF. CDR3 bases: TGTGCCAGCAGTCAGGGGACCAGCTATCAGCCCCAGCATTTT.

This clone was counted once. The chain recombines TRBV24-1 with TRBJ2-1, with D unclear. The germline gives CDR1 KGHDR, CDR2 SFDVKD. Trimming stripped 0 bases from V and 4 bases from J, with 6 bases between. This CDR3 is 14 amino acids long. Here the CDR3 DNA reads TGTGCCACCAGTGATTTGGCGGTTTACAATGAGCAGTTCTTC. Protein: CATSDLAVYNEQFF.

The chain uses TRBV28 and TRBJ2-4; a possible D gene is TRBD1 (5 bases). The germline CDR1 and CDR2 sequences are MDHEN and SYDVKM. The CDR3 contains 14 residues. The V gene lost 6 bases and the J gene lost 0 bases, with 9 bases spanning the gap. The CDR3 here is CASRRGLAKNIQYF. The CDR3 DNA follows: TGTGCCAGCAGAAGGGGTTTAGCCAAAAACATTCAGTACTTC.

The chain links TRBV5-6 to TRBJ1-2, with 7 bases matching TRBD1. Germline-derived CDR1 and CDR2 are SGHDT and YYEEEE. There are 16 residues in the CDR3. The V segment lost 1 base and the J segment 0 bases; nucleotides outside the gene matches: 6. CDR3 in amino acids: CASSLNRGVANYGYTF. The DNA for the CDR3 is TGTGCCAGCAGCTTGAACAGGGGAGTAGCTAACTATGGCTACACCTTC.

The chain links TRBV27 to TRBJ1-5; weak D call: TRBD1 (6 bases). Per germline, CDR1 MNHEY and CDR2 SMNVEV (reference sequence). Deletions cut 3 bases from V and 3 bases from J, with 9 bases between. This CDR3 is built from 14 residues. CDR3 nucleotides: TGTGCCAGCAGTTTGGGGGGGGCCAATCAGCCCCAGCATTTT. Translation: CASSLGGANQPQHF.

This chain uses TRBV5-1 with TRBJ1-3, with TRBD1 identical over 8 bases. The CDR3 spans 15 residues. Trimming removed 0 bases from V and 2 bases from J; junction bases left unmatched: 1. CDR1 and CDR2 from the germline V gene are SGHRS and YFSETQ. Here the CDR3 reads CASSLEQGAGNTIYF. CDR3 bases: TGCGCCAGCAGCTTGGAACAGGGGGCTGGAAACACCATATATTTT.

This clone was detected once. The chain recombines TRBV6-6 with TRBJ2-3, with 7 bases lining up with TRBD1. The CDR3 consists of 16 residues. Looked up from germline, CDR1 is MNHNY and CDR2 is SVGAGI (reference sequence). V was clipped by 4 bases and J by 4 bases; unmatched bases: 11. The CDR3 nucleotides read TGTGCCAGCAGTTTCGCTATTACAGGGGACCCAGATACGCAGTATTTT. Translated: CASSFAITGDPDTQYF.

This clone was counted once. V usage is TRBV7-9 and J usage is TRBJ2-3; maybe TRBD2 (6 bases). Germline CDR1 is SEHNR and CDR2 is FQNEAQ (reference sequence). CDR3 size: 15 residues. V lost 6 bases to trimming and J lost 5 bases, with 18 bases between them. The CDR3 protein is CASSPARRAEDTQYF. For the CDR3, the DNA is TGTGCCAGCAGTCCCGCCAGGAGGGCCGAAGATACGCAGTATTTT.

The chain carries TRBV5-1 and TRBJ2-1, with D possibly TRBD1 on 5 matching bases. This CDR3 has 16 residues. The V and J ends lost 0 bases and 7 bases respectively, with 17 bases between them. Germline CDR1 reads SGHRS; CDR2 reads YFSETQ. The CDR3 protein is CASSLATVLLHNEQFF. Here the CDR3 DNA reads TGCGCCAGCAGCTTGGCGACAGTCCTACTTCATAATGAGCAGTTCTTC.

The CDR3 region has the DNA TGTGCCAGCAGTTTAGATACTAGCGGGAGGAATGAGCAGTTCTTC. This translates into CASSLDTSGRNEQFF. The genes are TRBV27 and TRBJ2-1; 12 positions match TRBD2. With 2 bases clipped from V and 7 bases from J, the junction kept 3 bases outside the gene matches. Per the germline V gene, CDR1 is MNHEY and CDR2 is SMNVEV (reference sequence). This CDR3 has 15 amino acids.

This clone occurred once. The chain couples TRBV29-1 to TRBJ2-7; 12 bases are a match to TRBD2. Germline V gene sequence: CDR1 SQVTM, CDR2 ANQGSEA. The CDR3 covers 13 residues. V gave up 6 bases and J gave up 7 bases; unmatched junction bases: 7. In DNA, the CDR3 is TGCAGCGTCAGGACTAGCGGGGCCATGGAGCAGTACTTC. Protein: CSVRTSGAMEQYF.

The chain employs TRBV21-1 and TRBJ2-3; the listed D gene, TRBD2, was not tested against the DNA. TRBV21-1 constitutes a pseudogene. This CDR3 is built from 16 residues. This CDR3 reads CASSKLASGSTDTQYF. The CDR3 DNA follows: TGTGCCAGCAGCAAACTCGCTAGTGGGAGCACAGATACGCAGTATTTT.

The CDR3 nucleotides read TGTGCCAGCAGCCTTCGCATGAGCTCTGGGGCCAACGTCCTGACTTTC. It translates to CASSLRMSSGANVLTF. This chain connects TRBV7-3 to TRBJ2-6; D not resolved. Trimming cost V 5 bases and J 0 bases, with 11 bases left between them. Germline lookup yields CDR1 SGHTA and CDR2 FQGTGA. There are 16 residues in the CDR3.

The chain employs TRBV28 and TRBJ1-2, with unresolved D. V was cut by 6 bases and J by 3 bases, with 17 bases left in between. Per germline, CDR1 MDHEN and CDR2 SYDVKM. This CDR3 is 15 amino acids long. The CDR3 here is CASRSLALDDYGYTF. CDR3 DNA sequence: TGTGCCAGCAGGTCCTTAGCCCTAGATGACTATGGCTACACCTTC.

The V call is TRBV9, the J call TRBJ2-1; TRBD2 might be the D (6 bases). The germline gives CDR1 SGDLS, CDR2 YYNGEE. V was shortened by 7 bases and J by 1 base, with 12 bases between the two germline ends. This CDR3 has 14 residues. For the CDR3, the DNA is TGTGCCAGCGGGGATGGGAGGTCCTACAATGAGCAGTTCTTC. It codes for CASGDGRSYNEQFF.